Listed below are T cell receptor beta chains from one sample, sequenced in a study of shared clonotypes between healthy human individuals. Only in-frame clones appear in the TCRdb table, and some are missing; sequencing was by immunoSEQ multiplex PCR. The sample holds roughly 2.1 million clones; 85% to 95% are singletons and the top ten take 1.5% to 2%. Source material: naive CD8+ T cells from PBMCs. These receptor sequences come from a man aged 18 to 29 in good health. Some clones in this sample may be carry-over from other donors' samples. Each CDR3 is given with its conserved first and last residue. The D gene is left open where the match is weak. Some rows mark clone size as missing; the rest say once, few, many or name a class of expanded clone.

TRBD2 | - | TRBJ2-5 | TRBV7-9 | CASSSSGSRETQYF | TGTGCCAGCAGCTCTAGCGGGAGCCGCGAGACCCAGTACTTC
TRBD2 | - | TRBJ2-7 | TRBV9 | CASSVGLAGYEQYF | TGTGCCAGCAGCGTTGGACTAGCGGGTTACGAGCAGTACTTC
- | - | TRBJ2-7 | TRBV4-3 | CASSQDQASGSYEQYF | TGCGCCAGCAGCCAAGATCAGGCGAGCGGCTCCTACGAGCAGTACTTC
- | - | TRBJ2-7 | TRBV7-8 | CASSQRRNEYEQYF | TGTGCCAGCAGCCAAAGAAGGAATGAGTACGAGCAGTACTTC
TRBD1 | - | TRBJ1-1 | TRBV15 | CATSRTTGLNTEAFF | TGTGCCACCAGCAGAACGACAGGGCTGAACACTGAAGCTTTCTTT
- | - | TRBJ2-1 | TRBV7-9 | CASSRPSRSYNEQFF | TGTGCCAGCAGCCGTCCCTCGAGGTCCTACAATGAGCAGTTCTTC
TRBD1 | - | TRBJ2-2 | TRBV7-2 | CASSFFRGMAGELFF | TGTGCCAGCAGCTTCTTCAGGGGGATGGCCGGGGAGCTGTTTTTT
- | - | TRBJ2-7 | TRBV2 | CASSLSGNTIYEQYF | TGTGCCAGCAGTCTTAGCGGAAATACAATCTACGAGCAGTACTTC
TRBD2 | - | TRBJ2-3 | TRBV10-1 | CASSESRGLARHTQYF | TGCGCCAGCAGTGAGTCTAGAGGACTAGCTCGACATACGCAGTATTTT
- | - | TRBJ2-7 | TRBV10-3 | CAISGAVSSYEQYF | TGTGCCATCAGTGGAGCGGTTAGCTCCTACGAGCAGTACTTC
- | - | TRBJ2-1 | TRBV27 | CASSSSITILGQFF | TGTGCCAGCAGTTCGTCGATAACGATCCTGGGGCAGTTCTTC
TRBD1 | once | TRBJ2-7 | TRBV9 | CASSGTGREQYF | TGTGCCAGCAGCGGGACAGGGCGGGAGCAGTACTTC
- | - | TRBJ1-2 | TRBV7-6 | CASSLGVGALANYGYTF | TGTGCCAGCAGCTTAGGGGTGGGGGCTTTGGCTAACTATGGCTACACCTTC
- | - | TRBJ2-2 | TRBV6-5 | CASSYTRGATGELFF | TGTGCCAGCAGTTACACGCGGGGAGCCACCGGGGAGCTGTTTTTT
TRBD2 | - | TRBJ2-7 | TRBV5-1 | CASSLTSGSYEQYF | TGCGCCAGCAGCTTGACTAGCGGCTCCTACGAGCAGTACTTC
- | - | TRBJ2-7 | TRBV27 | CASSPRLGSYEQYF | TGTGCCAGCAGCCCCCGGTTGGGGAGCTACGAGCAGTACTTC
- | - | TRBJ2-7 | TRBV7-9 | CASSPGNYEQYF | TGTGCCAGCAGCCCTGGGAACTACGAGCAGTACTTC
TRBD2 | - | TRBJ2-1 | TRBV7-9 | CASSLVVLLAGGKNEQFF | TGTGCCAGCAGCTTAGTCGTTCTACTAGCGGGAGGGAAAAATGAGCAGTTCTTC
- | - | TRBJ2-3 | TRBV6-1 | CASSEEVRGRNTQYF | TGTGCCAGCAGTGAAGAAGTTAGGGGGAGAAATACGCAGTATTTT
TRBD1 | once | TRBJ2-7 | TRBV27 | CASSPRTGHNEQYF | TGTGCCAGCAGTCCCCGGACAGGGCATAACGAGCAGTACTTC
- | - | TRBJ2-1 | TRBV28 | CASSLQGYNEQFF | TGTGCCAGCAGTTTACAGGGCTACAATGAGCAGTTCTTC
- | - | TRBJ2-1 | TRBV18 | CASSPRGMGFRNEQFF | TGTGCCAGCTCACCTAGGGGCATGGGGTTTAGGAATGAGCAGTTCTTC
- | - | TRBJ1-5 | TRBV28 | CASRSGEGRNQPQHF | TGTGCCAGCAGGAGCGGCGAGGGTCGCAATCAGCCCCAGCATTTT
- | once | TRBJ2-7 | TRBV5-6 | CASSPDRTYEQYF | TGTGCCAGCAGCCCGGACAGAACCTACGAGCAGTACTTC
TRBD2 | - | TRBJ2-7 | TRBV4-1 | CASSQDFPSGAPFNEQYF | TGCGCCAGCAGCCAAGATTTTCCTAGCGGAGCACCTTTCAACGAGCAGTACTTC
- | - | TRBJ2-2 | TRBV28 | CASSFLLTAGGELFF | TGTGCCAGCAGTTTCCTCCTGACGGCAGGGGGGGAGCTGTTTTTT
- | - | TRBJ1-2 | TRBV4-1 | CASSQGQLLYGYTF | TGCGCCAGCAGCCAAGGACAGCTCCTCTATGGCTACACCTTC
- | - | TRBJ2-7 | TRBV4-3 | CASSQHRTFYEQYF | TGCGCCAGCAGCCAACACAGGACCTTCTACGAGCAGTACTTC
- | - | TRBJ2-7 | TRBV28 | CASSGTYYEQYF | TGTGCCAGCAGTGGGACATACTACGAGCAGTACTTC
TRBD2 | - | TRBJ2-3 | TRBV7-2 | CASSLTSGITDTQYF | TGTGCCAGCAGCTTAACTAGCGGGATCACAGATACGCAGTATTTT
TRBD1 | once | TRBJ1-1 | TRBV2 | CASSPGQGASGDVFF | TGTGCCAGCAGTCCGGGACAGGGCGCGTCGGGGGATGTTTTCTTT
- | - | TRBJ1-3 | TRBV7-9 | CASSPALGRSGNTIYF | TGTGCCAGCAGCCCCGCCTTGGGACGCTCTGGAAACACCATATATTTT
- | - | TRBJ2-3 | TRBV28 | CASRSPGVGTDTQYF | TGTGCCAGCAGATCCCCGGGAGTAGGCACAGATACGCAGTATTTT
- | - | TRBJ2-3 | TRBV7-8 | CASSLVLGRASDTQYF | TGTGCCAGCAGCTTAGTACTGGGCAGGGCCTCAGATACGCAGTATTTT
- | - | TRBJ1-2 | TRBV29-1 | CSVDTPLEDGYTF | TGCAGCGTTGACACACCTCTTGAAGATGGCTACACCTTC
TRBD2 | - | TRBJ2-7 | TRBV28 | CASTPGEGFEQYF | TGTGCCAGCACCCCCGGGGAGGGGTTTGAGCAGTACTTC
- | few | TRBJ1-1 | TRBV30 | CAWSVTGAEAFF | TGTGCCTGGAGTGTAACGGGTGCAGAAGCTTTCTTT
TRBD1 | - | TRBJ2-2 | TRBV2 | CASRLHNQGAFNTGELFF | TGTGCCAGCAGACTGCATAATCAGGGGGCGTTTAACACCGGGGAGCTGTTTTTT
- | - | TRBJ1-3 | TRBV7-4 | CASSLARETSGNTIYF | TGTGCCAGCAGCCTTGCAAGGGAGACCTCTGGAAACACCATATATTTT
- | - | TRBJ2-4 | TRBV6-6 | CASTSGDRAKNIQYF | TGTGCCAGCACCTCGGGAGACAGGGCCAAAAACATTCAGTACTTC
- | - | TRBJ2-2 | TRBV2 | CASSDELETNTGELFF | TGTGCCAGCAGTGACGAACTAGAGACGAACACCGGGGAGCTGTTTTTT
- | - | TRBJ2-1 | TRBV5-6 | CASSPGRSSYNEQFF | TGTGCCAGCAGCCCGGGGAGGAGCTCCTACAATGAGCAGTTCTTC